This TCR beta chain was found in a study of CD8+CD57+ T cells in acquired aplastic anemia. CDR3 and TCR beta VDJ profiling relied on genomic DNA as the template. TCRdb ran MiXCR on the reads and lists one entry per CDR3 protein. The repertoire holds about 190,000 distinct CDR3 sequences, with around 59% as singletons. From germline, CDR1 is SGDLS and CDR2 YYNGEE. V was clipped by 4 bases and J by 5 bases; unmatched bases: 13. CDR3 length equals 16 residues. The chain joins TRBV9 to TRBJ1-2; 8 bases agree with TRBD1. Sequencing used sorted CD4+, CD8+, or CD8+CD57+ T cells (not recorded which) from PBMCs. This receptor was taken from a human donor in good health, serving as a control. Here the CDR3 reads CASSQAAGGGRYGYTF. CDR3 DNA sequence: TGTGCCAGCAGCCAAGCAGCAGGGGGCGGTCGGTATGGCTACACCTTC.